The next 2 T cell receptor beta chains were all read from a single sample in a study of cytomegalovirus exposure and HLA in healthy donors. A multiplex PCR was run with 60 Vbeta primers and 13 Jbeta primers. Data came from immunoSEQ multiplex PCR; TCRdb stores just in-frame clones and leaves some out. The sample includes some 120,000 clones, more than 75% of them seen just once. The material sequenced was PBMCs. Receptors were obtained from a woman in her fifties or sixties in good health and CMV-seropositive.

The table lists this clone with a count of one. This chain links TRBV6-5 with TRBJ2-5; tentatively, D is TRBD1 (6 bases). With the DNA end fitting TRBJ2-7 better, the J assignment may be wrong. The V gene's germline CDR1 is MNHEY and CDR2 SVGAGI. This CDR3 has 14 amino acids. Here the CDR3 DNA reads TGTGCCAGCAGCTCGCCTACAGGGTTCCACGAGCAGTACTTC. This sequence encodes CASSSPTGFHEQYF.

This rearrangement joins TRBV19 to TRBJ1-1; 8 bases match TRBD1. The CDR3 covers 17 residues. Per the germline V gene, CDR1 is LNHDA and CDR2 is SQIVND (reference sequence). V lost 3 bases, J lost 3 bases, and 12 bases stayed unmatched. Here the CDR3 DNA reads TGTGCCAGTAGTATCCCGCAGGGGGCAGGTCGGTACACTGAAGCTTTCTTT. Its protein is CASSIPQGAGRYTEAFF. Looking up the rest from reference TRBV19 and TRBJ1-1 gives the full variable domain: DGGITQSPKYLFRKEGQNVTLSCEQNLNHDAMYWYRQDPGQGLRLIYYSQIVNDFQKGDIAEGYSVSREKKESFPLTVTSAQKNPTAFYLCASSIPQGAGRYTEAFFGQGTRLTVV.